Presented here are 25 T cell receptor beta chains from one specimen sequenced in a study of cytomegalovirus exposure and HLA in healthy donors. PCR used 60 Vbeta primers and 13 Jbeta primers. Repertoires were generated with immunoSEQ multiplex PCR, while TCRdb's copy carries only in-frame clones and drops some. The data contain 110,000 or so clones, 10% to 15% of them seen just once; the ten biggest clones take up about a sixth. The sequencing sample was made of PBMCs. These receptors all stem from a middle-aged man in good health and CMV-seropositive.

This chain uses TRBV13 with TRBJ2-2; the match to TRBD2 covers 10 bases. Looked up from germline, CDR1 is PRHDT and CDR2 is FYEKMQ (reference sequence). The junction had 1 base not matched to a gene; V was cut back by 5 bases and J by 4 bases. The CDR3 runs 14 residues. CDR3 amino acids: CASSPSGSTGELFF. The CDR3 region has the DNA TGTGCCAGCAGCCCTAGCGGGAGCACCGGGGAGCTGTTTTTT.

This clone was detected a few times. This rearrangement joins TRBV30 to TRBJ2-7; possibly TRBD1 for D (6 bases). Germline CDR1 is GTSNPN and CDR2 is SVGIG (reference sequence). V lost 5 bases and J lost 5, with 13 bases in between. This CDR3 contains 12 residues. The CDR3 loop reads CAWGTGNHEQYF. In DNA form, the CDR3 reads TGTGCCTGGGGCACAGGGAATCACGAGCAGTACTTC. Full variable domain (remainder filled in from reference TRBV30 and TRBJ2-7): SQTIHQWPATLVQPVGSPLSLECTVEGTSNPNLYWYRQAAGRGLQLLFYSVGIGQISSEVPQNLSASRPQDRQFILSSKKLLLSDSGFYLCAWGTGNHEQYFGPGTRLTVT.

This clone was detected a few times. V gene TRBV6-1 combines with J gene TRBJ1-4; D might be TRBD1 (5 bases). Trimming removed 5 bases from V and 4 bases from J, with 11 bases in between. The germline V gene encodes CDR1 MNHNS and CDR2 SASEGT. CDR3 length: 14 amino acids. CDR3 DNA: TGTGCCAGCAGTAGGGGCGGCCTTAATGAAAAACTGTTTTTT. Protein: CASSRGGLNEKLFF.

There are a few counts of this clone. Written as DNA, the CDR3 is TGTGCCAGCAGCAAGACAAGGTCGAACACTGAAGCTTTCTTT. This sequence encodes CASSKTRSNTEAFF. The chain joins TRBV11-3 to TRBJ1-1, with no clear D. The CDR3 runs 14 residues. Germline lookup yields CDR1 SGHNT and CDR2 YENEEA. Trimming shortened V by 5 bases and J by 1 base, and 11 bases separated the two germline ends.

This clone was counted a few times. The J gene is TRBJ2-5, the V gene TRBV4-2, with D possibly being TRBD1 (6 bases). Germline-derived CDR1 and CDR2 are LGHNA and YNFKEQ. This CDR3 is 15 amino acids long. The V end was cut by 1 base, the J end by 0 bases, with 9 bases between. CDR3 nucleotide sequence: TGTGCCAGCAGCCAAGCCACAGGGTACCAAGAGACCCAGTACTTC. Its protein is CASSQATGYQETQYF.

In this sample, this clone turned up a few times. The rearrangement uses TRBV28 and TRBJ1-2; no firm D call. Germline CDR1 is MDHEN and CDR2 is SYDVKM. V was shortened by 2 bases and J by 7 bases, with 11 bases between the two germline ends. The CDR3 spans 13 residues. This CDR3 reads CASSLRAAGGYTF. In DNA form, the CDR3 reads TGTGCCAGCAGTTTAAGGGCAGCGGGTGGCTACACCTTC.

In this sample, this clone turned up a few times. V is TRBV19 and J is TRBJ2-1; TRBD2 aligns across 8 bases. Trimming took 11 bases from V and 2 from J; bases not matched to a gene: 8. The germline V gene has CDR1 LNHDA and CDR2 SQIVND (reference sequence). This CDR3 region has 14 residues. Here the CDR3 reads CAARSSGAYNEQFF. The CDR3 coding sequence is TGTGCCGCCAGGAGTAGCGGGGCCTACAATGAGCAGTTCTTC.

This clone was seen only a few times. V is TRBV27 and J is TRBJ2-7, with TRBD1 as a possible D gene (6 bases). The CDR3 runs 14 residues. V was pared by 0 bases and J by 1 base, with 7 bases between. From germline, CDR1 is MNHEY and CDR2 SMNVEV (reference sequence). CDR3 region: CASSLSQGSYEQYF. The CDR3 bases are TGTGCCAGCAGTTTATCTCAGGGGTCCTACGAGCAGTACTTC.

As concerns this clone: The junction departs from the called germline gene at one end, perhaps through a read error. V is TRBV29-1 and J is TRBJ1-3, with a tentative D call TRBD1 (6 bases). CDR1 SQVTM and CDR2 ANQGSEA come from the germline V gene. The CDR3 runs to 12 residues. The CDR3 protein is CSVEGQENAIYF. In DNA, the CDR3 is TGCAGCGTTGAAGGACAGGAAAACGCCATATATTTT.

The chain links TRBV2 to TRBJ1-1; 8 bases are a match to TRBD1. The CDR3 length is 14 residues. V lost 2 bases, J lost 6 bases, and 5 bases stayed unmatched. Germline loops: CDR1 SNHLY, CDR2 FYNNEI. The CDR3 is CASSEQGAKAEAFF. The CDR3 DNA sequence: TGTGCCAGCAGTGAACAGGGGGCGAAGGCTGAAGCTTTCTTT.

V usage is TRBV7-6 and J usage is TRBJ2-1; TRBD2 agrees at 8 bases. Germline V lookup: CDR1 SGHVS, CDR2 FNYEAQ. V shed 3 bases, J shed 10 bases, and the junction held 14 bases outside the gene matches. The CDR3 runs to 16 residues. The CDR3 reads CASSFQPSGGRGEQFF. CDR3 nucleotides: TGTGCCAGCAGCTTCCAGCCAAGCGGGGGTCGTGGGGAGCAGTTCTTC.

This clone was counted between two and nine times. The CDR3 region is CASRPKRELSTDTQYF. The CDR3 bases are TGCGCCAGCAGACCTAAGCGGGAGTTGAGCACAGATACGCAGTATTTT. This chain uses TRBV4-1 with TRBJ2-3; 8 bases match TRBD2. Germline V lookup: CDR1 MGHRA, CDR2 YSYEKL. This CDR3 region has 16 residues. V shed 6 bases and J 0 bases; nucleotides not matched to a gene: 8.

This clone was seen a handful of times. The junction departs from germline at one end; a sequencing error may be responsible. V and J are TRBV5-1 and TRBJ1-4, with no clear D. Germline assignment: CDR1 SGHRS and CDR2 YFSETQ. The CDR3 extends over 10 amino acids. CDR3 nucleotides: TGTATAGGAGGGAATGAAAAACTGTTTTTT. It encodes CIGGNEKLFF.

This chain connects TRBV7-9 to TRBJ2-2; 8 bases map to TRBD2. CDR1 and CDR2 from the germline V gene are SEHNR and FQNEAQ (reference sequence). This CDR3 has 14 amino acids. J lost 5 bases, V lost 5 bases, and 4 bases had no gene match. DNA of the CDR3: TGTGCCAGCAGCCCACTAGCGGTAACCGGGGAGCTGTTTTTT. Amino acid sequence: CASSPLAVTGELFF.

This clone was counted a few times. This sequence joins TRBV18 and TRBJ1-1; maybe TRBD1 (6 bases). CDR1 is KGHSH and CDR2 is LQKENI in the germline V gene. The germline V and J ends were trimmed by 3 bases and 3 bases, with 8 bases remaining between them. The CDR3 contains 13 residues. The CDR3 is CASSPAGDTEAFF. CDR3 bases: TGTGCCAGCTCACCGGCAGGGGACACTGAAGCTTTCTTT.

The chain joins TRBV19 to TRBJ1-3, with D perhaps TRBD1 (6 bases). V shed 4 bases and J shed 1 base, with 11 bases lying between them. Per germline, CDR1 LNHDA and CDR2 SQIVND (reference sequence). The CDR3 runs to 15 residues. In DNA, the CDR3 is TGTGCCAGTAGTAGATACAGGGAATCTGGAAACACCATATATTTT. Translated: CASSRYRESGNTIYF.

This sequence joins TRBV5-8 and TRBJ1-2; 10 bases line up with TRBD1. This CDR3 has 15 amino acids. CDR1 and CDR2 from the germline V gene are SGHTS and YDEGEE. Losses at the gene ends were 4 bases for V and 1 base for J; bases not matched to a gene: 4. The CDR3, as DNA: TGTGCCAGCAGCCAAGACAGGGGGCTTAACTATGGCTACACCTTC. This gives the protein CASSQDRGLNYGYTF.

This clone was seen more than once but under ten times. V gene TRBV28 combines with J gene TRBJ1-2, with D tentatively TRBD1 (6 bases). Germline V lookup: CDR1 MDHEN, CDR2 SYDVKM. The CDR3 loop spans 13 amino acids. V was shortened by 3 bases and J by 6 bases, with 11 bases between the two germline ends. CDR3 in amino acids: CASSLVDRNGYTF. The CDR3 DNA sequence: TGTGCCAGCAGTTTGGTTGACAGGAATGGCTACACCTTC.

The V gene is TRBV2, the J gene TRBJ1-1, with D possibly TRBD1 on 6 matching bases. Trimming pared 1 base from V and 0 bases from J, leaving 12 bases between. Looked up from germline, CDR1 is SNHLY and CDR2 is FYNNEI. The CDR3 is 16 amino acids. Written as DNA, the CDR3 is TGTGCCAGCAGTGAAGAGGACAGTTACATGAACACTGAAGCTTTCTTT. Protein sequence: CASSEEDSYMNTEAFF.

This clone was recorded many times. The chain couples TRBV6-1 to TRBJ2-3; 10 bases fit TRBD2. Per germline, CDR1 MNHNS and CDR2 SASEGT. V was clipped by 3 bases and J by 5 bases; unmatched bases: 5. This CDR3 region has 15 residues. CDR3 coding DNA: TGTGCCAGCAGTGATTTAGCGGGGGGTAAAGATACGCAGTATTTT. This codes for CASSDLAGGKDTQYF.

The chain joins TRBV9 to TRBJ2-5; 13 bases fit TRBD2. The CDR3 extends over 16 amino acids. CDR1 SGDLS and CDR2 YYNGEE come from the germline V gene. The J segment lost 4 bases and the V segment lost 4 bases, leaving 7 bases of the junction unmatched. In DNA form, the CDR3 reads TGTGCCAGCAGCACCTGGACTAGCGGGAGAGTAGAGACCCAGTACTTC. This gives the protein CASSTWTSGRVETQYF.

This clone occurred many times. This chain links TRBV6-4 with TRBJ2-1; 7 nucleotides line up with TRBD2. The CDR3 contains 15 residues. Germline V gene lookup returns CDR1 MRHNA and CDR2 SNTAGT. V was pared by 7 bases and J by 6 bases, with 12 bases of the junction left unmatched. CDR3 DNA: TGTGCCAGCACCGCCGGGGAGGGAGGCAGCAATGAGCAGTTCTTC. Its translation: CASTAGEGGSNEQFF.

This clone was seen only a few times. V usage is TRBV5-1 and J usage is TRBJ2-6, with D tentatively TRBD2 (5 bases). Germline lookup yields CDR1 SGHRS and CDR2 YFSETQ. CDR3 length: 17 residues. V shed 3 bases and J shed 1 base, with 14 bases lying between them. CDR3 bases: TGCGCCAGCAGCTCCTCCGGACTGGGGTCTGGGGCCAACGTCCTGACTTTC. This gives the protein CASSSSGLGSGANVLTF.

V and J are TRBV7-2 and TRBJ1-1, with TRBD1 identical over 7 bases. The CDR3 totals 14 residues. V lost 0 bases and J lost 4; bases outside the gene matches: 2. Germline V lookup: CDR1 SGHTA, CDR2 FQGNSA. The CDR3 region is CASSLAQGGTEAFF. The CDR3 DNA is TGTGCCAGCAGCTTAGCGCAGGGGGGCACTGAAGCTTTCTTT.

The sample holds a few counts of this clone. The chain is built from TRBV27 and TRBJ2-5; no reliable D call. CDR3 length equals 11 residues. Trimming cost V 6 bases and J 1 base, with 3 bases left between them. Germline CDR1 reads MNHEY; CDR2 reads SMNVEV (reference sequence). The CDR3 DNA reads TGTGCCAGCAGGGCCCAAGAGACCCAGTACTTC. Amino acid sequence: CASRAQETQYF.